A selection of T cell receptor beta chains follows, all from one sample in a study of CD8 T cells in Susac syndrome. TCRdb re-called the immunoSEQ multiplex PCR reads through MiXCR, storing one row per CDR3 protein. The sample has about 100,000 distinct CDR3 sequences; 95% are singletons. The sample taken for sequencing was CD8+ T cells from PBMCs. All receptors derive from a human donor with Susac syndrome. Each CDR3 is given with its conserved first and last residue. A D gene is named only where the DNA matches it firmly. Not all rows give a size; the values are once, few, many and, for expanded clones, a class.

>.|.|TRBJ1-2|TRBV7-2
CASSSLGGNYGYTF
TGTGCCAGCAGCTCCCTGGGGGGTAACTATGGCTACACCTTC
>.|TRBD1|TRBJ2-5|TRBV29-1
CSAERTGGEETQYF
TGCAGCGCCGAGCGGACAGGGGGGGAAGAGACCCAGTACTTC
>.|.|TRBJ2-7|TRBV15
CATSRDRAVSYEQYF
TGTGCCACCAGCAGAGATAGGGCGGTATCCTACGAGCAGTACTTC
>.|.|TRBJ2-4|TRBV21-1
CASSTRAVQYF
TGTGCCAGCAGCACCAGGGCAGTTCAGTACTTC
>.|TRBD1|TRBJ1-3|TRBV29-1
CSADFGQGLDTIYF
TGCAGCGCTGACTTTGGACAGGGATTGGACACCATATATTTT
>.|TRBD2|TRBJ2-3|TRBV5-1
CASSFSNSGGNTDTQYF
TGCGCCAGCAGCTTTTCCAATAGCGGGGGGAACACAGATACGCAGTATTTT
>.|.|TRBJ2-7|TRBV29-1
CSVEDPERQYEQYF
TGCAGCGTTGAAGATCCAGAGCGGCAGTACGAGCAGTACTTC
>.|TRBD1|TRBJ2-3|TRBV2
CASSEQGVDTQYF
TGTGCCAGCAGTGAGCAGGGGGTAGATACGCAGTATTTT
>.|.|TRBJ1-5|TRBV11-2
CASSLESGTGQPQHF
TGTGCCAGCAGCTTAGAATCAGGCACGGGTCAGCCCCAGCATTTT
>.|.|TRBJ1-2|TRBV5-1
CASSLGHGLTDGYTF
TGCGCCAGCAGCCTCGGACACGGATTAACTGATGGCTACACCTTC
>.|.|TRBJ1-1|TRBV6-6
CASSSRGWEAFF
TGTGCCAGCAGCTCAAGAGGTTGGGAAGCTTTCTTT
>.|.|TRBJ2-7|TRBV20-1
CSASGILSYEQYF
TGCAGTGCTAGCGGGATCCTCTCTTACGAGCAGTACTTC
>.|.|TRBJ1-1|TRBV19
CASTVQLNTEAFF
TGTGCCAGTACGGTACAGCTGAACACTGAAGCTTTCTTT
>.|TRBD2|TRBJ2-4|TRBV5-1
CASSLAPAGVGKNIQYF
TGCGCCAGCAGCTTGGCCCCAGCGGGGGTTGGCAAAAACATTCAGTACTTC
>.|.|TRBJ1-1|TRBV12-5
CASAFNTEAFF
TGTGCTAGTGCTTTCAACACTGAAGCTTTCTTT
>.|TRBD2|TRBJ2-7|TRBV20-1
CSAAGLAESSGQYF
TGCAGTGCTGCGGGACTAGCGGAAAGTTCCGGGCAGTACTTC
>.|.|TRBJ1-1|TRBV29-1
CSVTVGGRFTEAFF
TGCAGCGTAACCGTTGGGGGGCGTTTCACTGAAGCTTTCTTT
>.|TRBD1|TRBJ2-1|TRBV29-1
CSVEGQGTLRFNEQFF
TGCAGCGTTGAGGGACAGGGTACTCTGAGATTCAATGAGCAGTTCTTC
>.|.|TRBJ2-7|TRBV7-8
CASSLSSVTEQYF
TGTGCCAGCAGCTTATCATCTGTGACCGAGCAGTACTTC
>.|TRBD1|TRBJ2-7|TRBV19
CASSTPGGRTSYEQYF
TGTGCCAGTAGCACCCCAGGGGGCCGGACCTCCTACGAGCAGTACTTC
>few|.|TRBJ1-6|TRBV2
CASSDRGNSPLHF
TGTGCCAGCAGTGATAGGGGTAATTCACCCCTCCACTTT
>.|.|TRBJ1-4|TRBV15
CATSRDRDEKLFF
TGTGCCACCAGCAGAGATCGGGATGAAAAACTGTTTTTT
>.|TRBD2|TRBJ2-6|TRBV29-1
CSVGMRTSGSSGANVLTF
TGCAGCGTCGGGATGCGGACTAGCGGGAGCTCTGGGGCCAACGTCCTGACTTTC
>.|.|TRBJ1-1|TRBV2
CASSSQKNTEAFF
TGTGCCAGCAGTTCACAGAAGAACACTGAAGCTTTCTTT
>.|TRBD1|TRBJ1-2|TRBV15
CATSRAGTGGEDGYTF
TGTGCCACCAGCAGAGCCGGGACAGGGGGCGAGGATGGCTACACCTTC
>.|TRBD2|TRBJ2-7|TRBV7-9
CASSGSGGQFYEQYF
TGTGCCAGCAGCGGCTCGGGGGGGCAGTTCTACGAGCAGTACTTC
>.|.|TRBJ2-1|TRBV15
CATSSLSDLNEQFF
TGTGCCACCAGCAGTCTTTCAGACCTGAATGAGCAGTTCTTC
>.|TRBD1|TRBJ2-1|TRBV20-1
CSASWDRDYNEQFF
TGCAGTGCTAGCTGGGACAGGGATTACAATGAGCAGTTCTTC